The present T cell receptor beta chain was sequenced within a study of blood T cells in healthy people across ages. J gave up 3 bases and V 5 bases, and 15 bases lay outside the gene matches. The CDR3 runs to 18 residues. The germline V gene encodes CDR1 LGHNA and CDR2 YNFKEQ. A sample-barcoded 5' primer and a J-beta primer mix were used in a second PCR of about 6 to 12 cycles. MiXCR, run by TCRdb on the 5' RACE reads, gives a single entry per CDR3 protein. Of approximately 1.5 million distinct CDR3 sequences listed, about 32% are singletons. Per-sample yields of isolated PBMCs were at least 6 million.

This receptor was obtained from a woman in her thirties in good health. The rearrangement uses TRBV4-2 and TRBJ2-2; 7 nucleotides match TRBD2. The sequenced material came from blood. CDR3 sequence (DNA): TGTGCCAGCAGCACCCAGGATGGCGGGAGTTCTCACACCGGGGAGCTGTTTTTT. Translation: CASSTQDGGSSHTGELFF.